The 22 T cell receptor beta chains in this list originate from one sample, sequenced in a study of shared clonotypes between healthy human individuals. The repertoire was sequenced with immunoSEQ multiplex PCR; TCRdb's copy has only in-frame clones and lacks some. The table shows 2 million or so clones, with approximately 94% occurring only once. CD45RO-negative cells were positively selected for CCR7, leaving out terminally differentiated effector memory CD45RA+ cells. Sample: naive CD8+ T cells sorted from blood. These receptors were taken from a man in his late teens or twenties in good health.

Here the CDR3 reads CASSPREMDGTYEQYF. For the CDR3, the DNA is TGTGCCAGTAGCCCTCGGGAGATGGACGGGACCTACGAGCAGTACTTC. J is TRBJ2-7 and V is TRBV19; D is possibly TRBD2 (6 bases). The CDR3 loop spans 16 amino acids. V lost 6 bases and J 2 bases, leaving 20 bases between the germline ends. Germline-derived CDR1 and CDR2 are LNHDA and SQIVND (reference sequence).

The chain is built from TRBV6-5 and TRBJ2-3, with D possibly matching TRBD1 (5 bases). The CDR3 sequence is 15 residues long. Germline values: CDR1 MNHEY, CDR2 SVGAGI. The V and J ends lost 2 bases and 6 bases respectively, with 15 bases between them. CDR3 residues: CASSYTTGAGDTQYF. The CDR3 region has the DNA TGTGCCAGCAGTTACACCACAGGAGCCGGGGATACGCAGTATTTT.

The chain recombines TRBV7-3 with TRBJ2-1; D possibly corresponds to TRBD2 (6 bases). Germline V gene sequence: CDR1 SGHTA, CDR2 FQGTGA. This CDR3 spans 18 amino acids. V was pared by 5 bases and J by 9 bases, with 29 bases between. CDR3 DNA sequence: TGTGCCAGCAGCCCCGACGGAGGAGGAGAGGGAGGAGGGGTTGAGCAGTTCTTC. Translation gives CASSPDGGGEGGGVEQFF.

A word on this clone: The same CDR3 can be traced to other DNA sequences in this sample. The chain has TRBV7-6 and TRBJ1-3; no definite D call. V was pared by 1 base and J by 0 bases, with 7 bases between. CDR1 SGHVS and CDR2 FNYEAQ come from the germline V gene. The CDR3 extends over 15 amino acids. The CDR3 sequence: CASSLDRSSGNTIYF. The CDR3 DNA sequence: TGTGCCAGCAGCTTAGACAGAAGCTCTGGAAACACCATATATTTT.

The rearrangement links TRBV10-2 to TRBJ2-7; TRBD2 agrees at 8 bases. The CDR3 has 13 residues. After removal of 5 bases from V and 7 bases from J, the junction contained 7 bases not matched to a gene. Per germline, CDR1 WSHSY and CDR2 SAAADI. The CDR3, as DNA: TGCGCCAGCAGTCCGGGACTAGTGGTTGAGCAGTACTTC. The encoded protein is CASSPGLVVEQYF.

The chain has TRBV6-5 and TRBJ2-1; 8 bases map to TRBD2. From germline, CDR1 is MNHEY and CDR2 SVGAGI. With V trimmed by 6 bases and J by 10 bases, 14 bases remained unmatched. The CDR3 runs to 15 residues. The CDR3 reads CASSNLRGGELEQFF. In DNA, the CDR3 is TGTGCCAGCAGCAACCTCCGGGGGGGAGAACTGGAGCAGTTCTTC.

J is TRBJ2-7 and V is TRBV18, with TRBD1 matching 8 bases. The CDR3 runs to 18 residues. V was clipped by 3 bases and J by 0 bases; unmatched bases: 13. CDR1 and CDR2 (germline): KGHSH, LQKENI. Written as DNA, the CDR3 is TGTGCCAGCTCACCCCAAGGAGAAAGGACAGGGAGCTCCTACGAGCAGTACTTC. Translated, it gives CASSPQGERTGSSYEQYF.

V usage is TRBV6-1 and J usage is TRBJ2-7; 14 bases align to TRBD2. Per the germline V gene, CDR1 is MNHNS and CDR2 is SASEGT. Trimming cost V 4 bases and J 0 bases; bases outside gene matches: 5. The CDR3 consists of 17 residues. The CDR3 loop is CASSVLGLAGASYEQYF. CDR3 coding DNA: TGTGCCAGCAGTGTACTGGGACTAGCGGGAGCCTCCTACGAGCAGTACTTC.

This chain connects TRBV27 to TRBJ2-7; 7 bases are shared with TRBD2. This CDR3 has 15 amino acids. The V gene end was trimmed by 5 bases and the J gene end by 3 bases; junction bases not matched to a gene: 10. Per germline, CDR1 MNHEY and CDR2 SMNVEV (reference sequence). The CDR3 bases are TGTGCCAGCAGTCCCCTCACCACTAGCGACTACGAGCAGTACTTC. It codes for CASSPLTTSDYEQYF.

The chain employs TRBV7-2 and TRBJ2-1; the D gene is possibly TRBD2 (6 bases). This CDR3 is built from 15 residues. Trimming took 0 bases from V and 7 from J, leaving 13 bases between them. Germline-derived CDR1 and CDR2 are SGHTA and FQGNSA. The CDR3 spells CASSLAPTTSNEQFF. Here the CDR3 DNA reads TGTGCCAGCAGCTTAGCGCCAACGACTAGTAATGAGCAGTTCTTC.

The chain joins TRBV11-2 to TRBJ2-7, with D tentatively TRBD2 (5 bases). Trimming took off 1 base at V and 3 bases at J, with 13 bases between the two ends. This CDR3 has 15 amino acids. Germline V gene data show CDR1 as SGHAT and CDR2 as FQNNGV. CDR3 residues: CASSLAPDSFYEQYF. The CDR3 nucleotides read TGTGCCAGCAGCTTAGCCCCGGACTCATTCTACGAGCAGTACTTC.

Details on this clone: The same CDR3 is also encoded by other DNA sequences in this sample. The V and J genes are TRBV4-1 and TRBJ2-7; D unclear. Germline V gene data show CDR1 as MGHRA and CDR2 as YSYEKL. The CDR3 has 14 residues. Trimming took off 1 base at V and 0 bases at J, with 7 bases between the two ends. The DNA for the CDR3 is TGCGCCAGCAGCCAAGTGCAGAGCTCCTACGAGCAGTACTTC. It encodes CASSQVQSSYEQYF.

Note on this clone: The sample has other DNA sequences that encode this CDR3 too. The chain carries TRBV28 and TRBJ2-5; D unclear. V dropped 3 bases and J dropped 5 bases, with 10 bases sitting between them. The CDR3 consists of 13 residues. Germline V gene data show CDR1 as MDHEN and CDR2 as SYDVKM. The CDR3 loop reads CASSLGGDETQYF. The CDR3, as DNA: TGTGCCAGCAGTTTGGGCGGCGACGAGACCCAGTACTTC.

The rearrangement uses TRBV27 and TRBJ2-5, with 7 positions matching TRBD1. The CDR3 has 15 residues. CDR1 is MNHEY and CDR2 is SMNVEV in the germline V gene (reference sequence). J was trimmed by 5 bases and V by 5 bases; bases with no gene match: 11. The CDR3 DNA reads TGTGCCAGCAGTCTTTACAGGGGAAGCAGGGAGACCCAGTACTTC. Translation gives CASSLYRGSRETQYF.

The chain combines TRBV30 with TRBJ1-6; 7 positions agree with TRBD1. The CDR3 has 15 residues. V gave up 2 bases and J gave up 6 bases; unmatched junction bases: 7. Germline loops: CDR1 GTSNPN, CDR2 SVGIG (reference sequence). The chain's CDR3 is CAWSFGTAPNSPLHF. The CDR3 DNA follows: TGTGCCTGGAGTTTCGGGACAGCCCCTAATTCACCCCTCCACTTT.

The sample holds a few counts of this clone. The chain employs TRBV28 and TRBJ1-6; D is uncertain. This CDR3 is built from 14 residues. The V and J ends lost 6 bases and 7 bases respectively, with 13 bases between them. Germline V gives CDR1 MDHEN, CDR2 SYDVKM. CDR3 amino acids: CASRSNSGNSPLHF. The CDR3 nucleotides read TGTGCCAGCAGATCAAACAGTGGCAATTCACCCCTCCACTTT.

The CDR3 DNA reads as TGTGCCTCATTTCGGACAGGGGAGGGTGAAGCTTTCTTT. As protein: CASFRTGEGEAFF. The chain carries TRBV30 and TRBJ1-1, with 9 bases aligning to TRBD1. The CDR3 length is 13 residues. Looked up from germline, CDR1 is GTSNPN and CDR2 is SVGIG (reference sequence). Trimming removed 7 bases from V and 7 bases from J; junction bases left unmatched: 10.

The chain joins TRBV4-1 to TRBJ2-7, with D uncertain. Germline CDR1 reads MGHRA; CDR2 reads YSYEKL. The CDR3 runs to 14 residues. V shed 9 bases and J shed 0 bases, with 15 bases lying between them. The CDR3 here is CASSQHQSSYEQYF. DNA for the CDR3: TGCGCCAGTTCACAGCATCAGAGCTCCTACGAGCAGTACTTC.

With respect to this clone: The identical CDR3 is also encoded by other nucleotide sequences in the sample. This CDR3 reads CASSLSVEQYF. CDR3 bases: TGTGCCAGCAGCTTGTCAGTGGAGCAGTACTTC. V is TRBV5-6 and J is TRBJ2-7; D uncertain. CDR1 and CDR2 from the germline V gene are SGHDT and YYEEEE. This CDR3 has 11 amino acids. Trimming removed 1 base from V and 7 bases from J, with 6 bases in between.

This chain connects TRBV28 to TRBJ1-1; TRBD1 matches at 8 bases. This CDR3 spans 14 amino acids. J gave up 12 bases and V 2 bases, and 11 bases lay outside the gene matches. The germline CDR1 and CDR2 sequences are MDHEN and SYDVKM. The CDR3 DNA reads as TGTGCCAGCAGTTTAGAGCAGGGGGCTATTTTGACTTTCTTT. This gives the protein CASSLEQGAILTFF.

This clone was seen only a few times. The V call is TRBV5-6, the J call TRBJ2-7; 9 nucleotides line up with TRBD1. The CDR3 is 14 amino acids. CDR1 and CDR2 from the germline V gene are SGHDT and YYEEEE. The J segment lost 3 bases and the V segment lost 6 bases, leaving 7 bases of the junction unmatched. CDR3 nucleotide sequence: TGTGCCAGCACCGAAGGACAGGGGAGCTACGAGCAGTACTTC. It encodes CASTEGQGSYEQYF.

The V gene is TRBV7-8, the J gene TRBJ1-2, with no clear D. CDR1 and CDR2 from the germline V gene are SGHVS and FQNEAQ. V dropped 2 bases and J dropped 9 bases, with 16 bases sitting between them. This CDR3 comprises 14 residues. CDR3 sequence (DNA): TGTGCCAGCAGCTTACTCCAGGTCGATGAAAGCTACACCTTC. Amino acid sequence: CASSLLQVDESYTF.